What follows is one T cell receptor (beta chain) and its context. Germline V gene sequence: CDR1 GTSNPN, CDR2 SVGIG (reference sequence). V was clipped by 0 bases and J by 0 bases, with 6 bases between them. The length of the CDR3 is 14 residues. Survey-level immunoSEQ sequencing profiled the TCR beta repertoire. Profiled with immunoSEQ multiplex PCR; TCRdb holds only in-frame clones, not every one. Among around 50,000 clones, over 85% were seen once, and the ten largest hold about 10%. The material sequenced was PBMCs. This TCR was sampled from a man in his forties with rheumatoid arthritis. The chain is built from TRBV30 and TRBJ1-5; D gene ambiguous. The CDR3 DNA follows: TGTGCCTGGAGTGTACACCCTAGCAATCAGCCCCAGCATTTT. Residues: CAWSVHPSNQPQHF.